The 23 T cell receptor beta chains listed next were all sequenced from one sample in a study of Ad26.COV2.S vaccination and SARS-CoV-2 variants. Stated treatment: about 20 received Ad26.COV2.S at low or high dose, single or two shots; five or six received placebo; per-sample allocation not given. All samples were drawn on day 63, counting from the first vaccine or placebo injection. Here immunoSEQ multiplex PCR was the method, and the copy in TCRdb shows in-frame clones only, minus some. This sample has hundreds of thousands of clones, with around 89% found just once. This specimen was peripheral blood, taken in a trial of Ad26.COV2.S vaccine versus placebo. All receptors derive from a person aged 18-60 years who received the Ad26.COV2.S COVID-19 vaccine or a placebo.

The chain is built from TRBV18 and TRBJ2-5, with TRBD2 identical over 12 bases. Unmatched junction bases numbered 11, after V lost 3 bases and J lost 0 bases. CDR1 is KGHSH, CDR2 LQKENI, per germline. This CDR3 is 19 amino acids long. CDR3 amino acids: CASSPTVGLAGKNQETQYF. The CDR3 DNA sequence: TGTGCCAGCTCACCGACCGTAGGACTAGCGGGGAAAAACCAAGAGACCCAGTACTTC. Full variable domain (remainder filled in from reference TRBV18 and TRBJ2-5): NAGVMQNPRHLVRRRGQEARLRCSPMKGHSHVYWYRQLPEEGLKFMVYLQKENIIDESGMPKERFSAEFPKEGPSILRIQQVVRGDSAAYFCASSPTVGLAGKNQETQYFGPGTRLLVL.

The chain has TRBV7-2 and TRBJ2-5; 8 bases fit TRBD1. CDR3 length: 15 amino acids. The V gene end was trimmed by 5 bases and the J gene end by 4 bases; junction bases not matched to a gene: 9. In germline, CDR1 is SGHTA, CDR2 FQGNSA. CDR3: CASSQLTGVAETQYF. The CDR3 nucleotides read TGTGCCAGCAGCCAACTGACAGGGGTCGCAGAGACCCAGTACTTC.

This chain links TRBV5-8 with TRBJ1-2; the D is unclear. Between the trimmed V and J ends, which lost 1 base and 5 bases, there was a span of 15 bases. The germline V gene has CDR1 SGHTS and CDR2 YDEGEE. This CDR3 comprises 15 residues. The CDR3 sequence is CASSLRQQRHYGYTF. As DNA, the CDR3 is TGTGCCAGCAGCTTGAGGCAGCAACGACATTATGGCTACACCTTC.

This chain links TRBV6-2 or TRBV6-3 with TRBJ1-4; 7 bases match TRBD1. CDR3 length equals 14 residues. Trimming removed 5 bases from V and 3 bases from J; junction bases left unmatched: 3. Germline V gene data show CDR1 as MNHEY and CDR2 as SVGEGT. CDR3 nucleotide sequence: TGTGCCAGCAGTGCGGGACAGCCTAATGAAAAACTGTTTTTT. This encodes CASSAGQPNEKLFF.

The V and J genes are TRBV7-3 and TRBJ2-3; perhaps TRBD1 as D (6 bases). This CDR3 comprises 15 residues. Trimming removed 3 bases from V and 2 bases from J, with 12 bases in between. Germline V gives CDR1 SGHTA, CDR2 FQGTGA. In nucleotides, the CDR3 is TGTGCCAGCAGCTTCAGGGGACGGTCCACAGATACGCAGTATTTT. Translating it yields CASSFRGRSTDTQYF.

J is TRBJ2-1 and V is TRBV6-2 or TRBV6-3; the D gene is possibly TRBD1 (6 bases). Germline V CDR1 and CDR2: MNHEY, SVGEGT. CDR3 length: 18 residues. Trimming removed 0 bases from V and 6 bases from J, with 21 bases in between. The CDR3, as DNA: TGTGCCAGCAGTTACTCGCTGTTACAGGGTATTCGAACCAATGAGCAGTTCTTC. It yields the protein CASSYSLLQGIRTNEQFF.

This chain uses TRBV29-1 with TRBJ1-1; D remains ambiguous. Germline V CDR1 and CDR2: SQVTM, ANQGSEA. The length of the CDR3 is 13 residues. V was pared by 7 bases and J by 5 bases, with 17 bases between. Written as DNA, the CDR3 is TGCAGCGGACGGGAGCGGGCGGGTACTGAAGCTTTCTTT. This sequence encodes CSGRERAGTEAFF.

The CDR3 DNA reads TGTGCCAGCAGCTTAGCGCTCAGTGTAAACACTGAAGCTTTCTTT. It codes for CASSLALSVNTEAFF. This chain joins TRBV7-2 and TRBJ1-1; D unresolved. Germline V lookup: CDR1 SGHTA, CDR2 FQGNSA. Trimming pared 0 bases from V and 2 bases from J, leaving 10 bases between. This CDR3 has 15 residues. The full variable domain, with the rest looked up from reference TRBV7-2 and TRBJ1-1, is GAGVSQSPSNKVTEKGKDVELRCDPISGHTALYWYRQSLGQGLEFLIYFQGNSAPDKSGLPSDRFSAERTGGSVSTLTIQRTQQEDSAVYLCASSLALSVNTEAFFGQGTRLTVV.

The V call is TRBV28, the J call TRBJ1-6; a possible D gene is TRBD1 (6 bases). V lost 4 bases to trimming and J lost 5 bases, with 9 bases between them. This CDR3 comprises 14 residues. Germline CDR1 and CDR2: MDHEN and SYDVKM. The CDR3, as DNA: TGTGCCAGCAGTTACGGACAGAATAATTCACCCCTCCACTTT. It encodes CASSYGQNNSPLHF.

The genes are TRBV10-2 and TRBJ2-7; no definite D call. Germline values: CDR1 WSHSY, CDR2 SAAADI. Trimming left V 3 bases short and J 7 bases short, with 10 bases between. The CDR3 is 12 residues long. CDR3 sequence: CASSEWGLEQYF. Written as DNA, the CDR3 is TGCGCCAGCAGTGAATGGGGTCTAGAGCAGTACTTC.

The rearrangement links TRBV11-2 to TRBJ1-6; D not resolved. The ends were cut back, 1 base at V and 7 bases at J, with 5 bases in the middle. This CDR3 comprises 13 residues. Germline values: CDR1 SGHAT, CDR2 FQNNGV. The DNA for the CDR3 is TGTGCCAGCAGCTTAGGTCAGAATTCACCCCTCCACTTT. Protein: CASSLGQNSPLHF.

The chain recombines TRBV7-2 with TRBJ2-3; D unclear. The CDR3 totals 12 residues. Germline V gene lookup returns CDR1 SGHTA and CDR2 FQGNSA. Trimming shortened V by 5 bases and J by 2 bases, and 5 bases separated the two germline ends. The CDR3: CASSLDTDTQYF. The CDR3 region has the DNA TGTGCCAGCAGCCTAGACACAGATACGCAGTATTTT.

The sample holds a few counts of this clone. The chain links TRBV5-1 to TRBJ2-7; D remains unclear. Deletions cut 0 bases from V and 4 bases from J, with 8 bases between. Germline loops: CDR1 SGHRS, CDR2 YFSETQ. The CDR3 length is 13 residues. The CDR3 nucleotides are TGCGCCAGCAGCTTGGGTTTTGGGTACGAGCAGTACTTC. Protein: CASSLGFGYEQYF.

The chain employs TRBV2 and TRBJ2-1; TRBD1 aligns across 8 bases. Germline assignment: CDR1 SNHLY and CDR2 FYNNEI. The CDR3 contains 15 residues. With 6 bases clipped from V and 6 bases from J, the junction kept 10 bases outside the gene matches. The CDR3 reads CASSRSAGGGNEQFF. The CDR3 DNA reads as TGTGCCAGCAGCCGGTCGGCAGGGGGCGGCAATGAGCAGTTCTTC.

As to this clone: The same CDR3 is also encoded by other DNA sequences in this sample. The chain is built from TRBV6-2 or TRBV6-3 and TRBJ2-7; 7 bases are shared with TRBD2. Germline lookup yields CDR1 MNHEY and CDR2 SVGEGT. The CDR3 sequence is 15 residues long. Trimming cost V 2 bases and J 1 base; bases outside gene matches: 5. CDR3 bases: TGTGCCAGCAGTTACGGGGGGGATGGATCCTACGAGCAGTACTTC. It codes for CASSYGGDGSYEQYF.

The genes are TRBV6-2 or TRBV6-3 and TRBJ2-3; the D is unclear. Per germline, CDR1 MNHEY and CDR2 SVGEGT. Trimming took off 5 bases at V and 5 bases at J, with 8 bases between the two ends. The CDR3 has 12 amino acids. For the CDR3, the DNA is TGTGCCAGCAGTATCTCCGTAGATACGCAGTATTTT. Protein sequence: CASSISVDTQYF.

The V gene is TRBV5-5, the J gene TRBJ1-2; D not resolved. V lost 0 bases, J lost 3 bases, and 12 bases lay in between. Germline assignment: CDR1 SGHKS and CDR2 YYEKEE (reference sequence). The CDR3 extends over 15 amino acids. The CDR3: CASSLVGPEDYGYTF. Written as DNA, the CDR3 is TGTGCCAGCAGCTTGGTGGGCCCTGAGGACTATGGCTACACCTTC.

CDR3 nucleotide sequence: TGTGCCAGTAGTTCAGGACTAGCGGGAGTAGATACGCAGTATTTT. Amino acids: CASSSGLAGVDTQYF. This chain joins TRBV19 and TRBJ2-3, with TRBD2 matching over 13 bases. Per the germline V gene, CDR1 is LNHDA and CDR2 is SQIVND (reference sequence). J was trimmed by 5 bases and V by 5 bases; bases with no gene match: 4. CDR3 length equals 15 residues.

The CDR3 region has the DNA TGTGCCAGCAAGGACAGGGGATATGAAAAACTGTTTTTT. It yields the protein CASKDRGYEKLFF. The V and J genes are TRBV19 and TRBJ1-4; 9 nucleotides align to TRBD1. CDR3 length equals 13 residues. Germline CDR1 LNHDA, CDR2 SQIVND (reference sequence). The V and J ends lost 9 bases and 6 bases, in that order; junction bases with no gene match: 5.

The J gene is TRBJ1-2, the V gene TRBV19; 9 bases align to TRBD1. This CDR3 contains 13 residues. Per the germline V gene, CDR1 is LNHDA and CDR2 is SQIVND (reference sequence). Germline trimming cut 5 bases from V and 6 bases from J; bases unmatched to any gene: 4. CDR3 in DNA: TGTGCCAGTAGTGACTGGACAGGGGATGGCTACACCTTC. Encoded protein: CASSDWTGDGYTF.

The chain employs TRBV25-1 and TRBJ2-5; weak D call: TRBD1 (5 bases). In germline, CDR1 is MGHDK, CDR2 SYGVNS. Trimming took 4 bases from V and 5 from J, leaving 17 bases between them. CDR3 size: 15 residues. The CDR3 DNA sequence: TGTGCCAGCAGTGCTTCACAGGAACGCCCGGAGACCCAGTACTTC. Protein product: CASSASQERPETQYF.

The chain couples TRBV12-5 to TRBJ2-7, with 9 bases identical to TRBD1. CDR1 is LGHNT and CDR2 is FRNRAP in the germline V gene. The CDR3 has 14 amino acids. The J segment lost 4 bases and the V segment lost 4 bases, leaving 5 bases of the junction unmatched. The CDR3 here is CASGWLTGGYEQYF. CDR3 coding DNA: TGTGCTAGTGGTTGGTTGACAGGGGGATACGAGCAGTACTTC. The full variable domain, its missing parts supplied by reference TRBV12-5 and TRBJ2-7, is DARVTQTPRHKVTEMGQEVTMRCQPILGHNTVFWYRQTMMQGLELLAYFRNRAPLDDSGMPKDRFSAEMPDATLATLKIQPSEPRDSAVYFCASGWLTGGYEQYFGPGTRLTVT.

The chain is built from TRBV19 and TRBJ1-1, with D possibly matching TRBD1 (5 bases). The CDR3 is made up of 15 amino acids. Germline values: CDR1 LNHDA, CDR2 SQIVND (reference sequence). The germline V and J ends were trimmed by 6 bases and 3 bases, with 17 bases remaining between them. The CDR3: CASSPQALRDTEAFF. In nucleotides, the CDR3 is TGTGCCAGTAGCCCACAGGCCCTTAGGGACACTGAAGCTTTCTTT.